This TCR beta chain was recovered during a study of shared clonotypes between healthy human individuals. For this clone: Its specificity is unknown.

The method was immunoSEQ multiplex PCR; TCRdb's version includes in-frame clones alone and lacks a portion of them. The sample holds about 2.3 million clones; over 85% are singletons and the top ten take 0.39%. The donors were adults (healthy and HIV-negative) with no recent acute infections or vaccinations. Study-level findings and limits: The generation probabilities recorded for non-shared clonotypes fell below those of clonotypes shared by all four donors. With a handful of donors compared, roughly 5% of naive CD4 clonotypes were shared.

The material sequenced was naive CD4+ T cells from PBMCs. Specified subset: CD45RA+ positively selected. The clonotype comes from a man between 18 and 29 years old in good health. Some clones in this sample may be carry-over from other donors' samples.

CDR3 sequence reads: CASRPLAYRVNTGELFF. CDR3 sequence (DNA): TGTGCCAGTAGACCGCTCGCTTACAGGGTGAACACCGGGGAGCTGTTTTTT. V and J are TRBV19 and TRBJ2-2; tentatively, D is TRBD1 (6 bases). Trimming took off 6 bases at V and 1 base at J, with 18 bases between the two ends. The CDR3 has 17 residues. Germline values: CDR1 LNHDA, CDR2 SQIVND (reference sequence).